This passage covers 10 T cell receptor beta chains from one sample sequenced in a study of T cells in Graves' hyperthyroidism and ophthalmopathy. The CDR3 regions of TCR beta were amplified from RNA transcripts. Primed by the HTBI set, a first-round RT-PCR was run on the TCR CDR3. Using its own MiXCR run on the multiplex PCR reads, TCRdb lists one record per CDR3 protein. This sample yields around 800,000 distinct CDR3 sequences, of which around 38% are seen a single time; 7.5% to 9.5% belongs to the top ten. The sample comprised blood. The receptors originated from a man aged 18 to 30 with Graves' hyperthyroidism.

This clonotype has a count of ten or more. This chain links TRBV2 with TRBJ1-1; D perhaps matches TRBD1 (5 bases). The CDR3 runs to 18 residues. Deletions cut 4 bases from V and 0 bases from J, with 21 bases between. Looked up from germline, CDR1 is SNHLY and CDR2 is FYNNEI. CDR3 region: CASSGYRGPRFLNTEAFF. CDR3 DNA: TGTGCCAGCAGTGGATACCGGGGACCGAGATTCTTGAACACTGAAGCTTTCTTT.

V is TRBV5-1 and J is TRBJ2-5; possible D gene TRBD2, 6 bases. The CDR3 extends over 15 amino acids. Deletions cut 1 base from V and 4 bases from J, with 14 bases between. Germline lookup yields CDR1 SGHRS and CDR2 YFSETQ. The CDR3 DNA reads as TGCGCCAGCAGCTTGAGTAGCGCGGGGACAGAGACCCAGTACTTC. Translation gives CASSLSSAGTETQYF.

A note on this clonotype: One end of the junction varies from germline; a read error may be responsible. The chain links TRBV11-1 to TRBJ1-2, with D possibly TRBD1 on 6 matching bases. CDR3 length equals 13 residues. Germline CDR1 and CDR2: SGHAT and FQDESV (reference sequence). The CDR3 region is CAGRLGQLGGYTF. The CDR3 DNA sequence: TGTGCCGGCAGGTTGGGACAACTGGGTGGCTACACCTTC.

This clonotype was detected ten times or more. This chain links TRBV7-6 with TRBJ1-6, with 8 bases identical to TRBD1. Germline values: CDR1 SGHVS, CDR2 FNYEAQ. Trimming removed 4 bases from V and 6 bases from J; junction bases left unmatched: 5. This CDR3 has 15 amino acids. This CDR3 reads CASSSGQGGNSPLHF. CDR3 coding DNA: TGTGCCAGCAGCTCCGGACAGGGAGGTAATTCACCCCTCCACTTT.

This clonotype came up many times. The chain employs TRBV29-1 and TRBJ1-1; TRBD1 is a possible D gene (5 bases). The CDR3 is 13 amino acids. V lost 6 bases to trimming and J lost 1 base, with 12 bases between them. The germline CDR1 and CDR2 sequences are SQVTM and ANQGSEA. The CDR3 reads CSVSGTTNTEAFF. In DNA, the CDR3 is TGCAGCGTCTCCGGGACGACGAACACTGAAGCTTTCTTT.

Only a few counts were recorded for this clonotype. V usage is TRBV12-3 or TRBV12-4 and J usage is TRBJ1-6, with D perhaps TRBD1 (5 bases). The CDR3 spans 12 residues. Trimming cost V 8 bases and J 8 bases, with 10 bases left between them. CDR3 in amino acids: CASGGGDSPLHF. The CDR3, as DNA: TGTGCCAGCGGGGGAGGGGATTCACCCCTCCACTTT.

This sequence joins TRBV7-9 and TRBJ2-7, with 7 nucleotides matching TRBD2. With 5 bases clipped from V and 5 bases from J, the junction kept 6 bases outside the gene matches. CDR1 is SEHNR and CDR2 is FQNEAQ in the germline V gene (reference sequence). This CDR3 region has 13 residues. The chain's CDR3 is CASSPREVDEQYF. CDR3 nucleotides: TGTGCCAGCAGCCCTCGGGAGGTCGACGAGCAGTACTTC.

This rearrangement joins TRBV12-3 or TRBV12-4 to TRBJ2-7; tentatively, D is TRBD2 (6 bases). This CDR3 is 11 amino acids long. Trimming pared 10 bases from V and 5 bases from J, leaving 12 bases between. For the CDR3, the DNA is TGTGCCACCTCGCGGGGTCACGAGCAGTACTTC. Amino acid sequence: CATSRGHEQYF.

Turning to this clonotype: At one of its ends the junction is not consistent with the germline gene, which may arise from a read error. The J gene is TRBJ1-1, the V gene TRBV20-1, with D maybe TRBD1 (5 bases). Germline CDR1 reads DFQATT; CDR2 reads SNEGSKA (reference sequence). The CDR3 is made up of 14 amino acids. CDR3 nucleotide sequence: TGCAATGCTAGAGATCGGAGGACACGGACTGAAGCTTTCTTT. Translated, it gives CNARDRRTRTEAFF.

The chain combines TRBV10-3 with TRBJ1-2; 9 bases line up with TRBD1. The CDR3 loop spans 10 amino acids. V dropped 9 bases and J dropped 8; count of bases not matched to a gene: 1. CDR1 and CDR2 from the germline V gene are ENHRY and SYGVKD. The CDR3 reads CAIGTGGYTF. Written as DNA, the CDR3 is TGTGCCATAGGGACAGGGGGCTACACCTTC.